Shown below are 32 T cell receptor beta chains from a single sample sequenced in a study of blood T cell repertoires in COVID-19. Sequencing was performed with immunoSEQ multiplex PCR; in TCRdb, only in-frame clones are kept and a portion is missing. The top ten clones hold 4.5% to 6% of a sample with 130,000 to 150,000 clones, 80% to 85% of them seen once. The specimen was PBMCs or T cells enriched from blood (not recorded which). The origin of the receptors is a woman aged 50 to 60 who had been exposed to COVID-19.

The genes are TRBV3-1 (or the pseudogene TRBV3-2) and TRBJ2-1, with 11 positions matching TRBD2. This CDR3 has 15 amino acids. The germline CDR1 and CDR2 sequences are LGHDT and YNNKEL (reference sequence). J lost 8 bases, V lost 1 base, and 4 bases had no gene match. The CDR3 loop reads CASSQVTSGRDEQFF. The CDR3 DNA sequence: TGTGCCAGCAGCCAAGTCACTAGCGGGAGAGATGAGCAGTTCTTC.

The gene calls are TRBV3-1 (or the pseudogene TRBV3-2) and TRBJ2-2; 12 bases map to TRBD2. Losses at the gene ends were 3 bases for V and 2 bases for J; bases not matched to a gene: 13. The CDR3 sequence is 20 residues long. The germline V gene has CDR1 LGHDT and CDR2 YNNKEL (reference sequence). The CDR3 nucleotides are TGTGCCAGCAGCCAGGGGGTGGCTAGCGGGAGGGCCATCAACACCGGGGAGCTGTTTTTT. As protein: CASSQGVASGRAINTGELFF.

The chain couples TRBV7-9 to TRBJ1-4; 9 nucleotides align to TRBD1. V lost 5 bases and J lost 7; bases outside the gene matches: 8. Germline V gene lookup returns CDR1 SEHNR and CDR2 FQNEAQ (reference sequence). This CDR3 contains 15 residues. The CDR3 DNA reads as TGTGCCAGCAGCCCAGGGACAGGGAGCAGTGAAAAACTGTTTTTT. Protein product: CASSPGTGSSEKLFF.

The rearrangement uses TRBV5-1 and TRBJ2-2; TRBD2 aligns across 13 bases. Germline V lookup: CDR1 SGHRS, CDR2 YFSETQ. Trimming at V came to 3 bases and at J to 6 bases, leaving 8 bases not matched to a gene. CDR3 length: 17 residues. CDR3 in DNA: TGCGCCAGCAGCTCAGGACTAGCGGGAGAAGTGGCCGGGGAGCTGTTTTTT. Its translation is CASSSGLAGEVAGELFF.

Concerning this clone: Other DNA sequences within the sample encode an identical CDR3. The chain employs TRBV18 and TRBJ2-3; no clear D. The germline gives CDR1 KGHSH, CDR2 LQKENI. The V gene lost 3 bases and the J gene lost 4 bases, with 5 bases spanning the gap. This CDR3 is 12 amino acids long. CDR3 region: CASSPSADTQYF. The CDR3 nucleotides read TGTGCCAGCTCACCCTCGGCAGATACGCAGTATTTT.

The rearrangement uses TRBV29-1 and TRBJ1-2; no definite D call. The CDR3 length is 11 residues. The V and J ends lost 6 bases and 1 base respectively, with 6 bases between them. The germline gives CDR1 SQVTM, CDR2 ANQGSEA. The CDR3 DNA is TGCAGCGTCTTCTTTAACTATGGCTACACCTTC. This encodes CSVFFNYGYTF.

The genes are TRBV7-2 and TRBJ1-2; D is perhaps TRBD1 (5 bases). V was pared by 5 bases and J by 7 bases, with 17 bases between. Germline CDR1 is SGHTA and CDR2 is FQGNSA. The CDR3 runs to 14 residues. CDR3 in amino acids: CASSPGGKIGGYTF. CDR3 nucleotides: TGTGCCAGCAGCCCCGGGGGGAAGATAGGTGGCTACACCTTC.

The chain links TRBV6-4 to TRBJ2-3, with 12 bases fitting TRBD2. CDR1 is MRHNA, CDR2 SNTAGT, per germline. With V trimmed by 6 bases and J by 5 bases, 9 bases remained unmatched. The CDR3 is made up of 16 amino acids. CDR3 in amino acids: CASSPTSGSGVDTQYF. The CDR3 DNA reads as TGTGCCAGCAGCCCGACTAGCGGGAGTGGGGTAGATACGCAGTATTTT.

The chain couples TRBV7-9 to TRBJ1-5; D is perhaps TRBD1 (5 bases). The V end lost 7 bases, the J end lost 0 bases, and 19 bases lay between the germline ends. The CDR3 runs 17 residues. From germline, CDR1 is SEHNR and CDR2 FQNEAQ (reference sequence). For the CDR3, the DNA is TGTGCCAGCATCCTTATAAGGACACCTTATAGCAATCAGCCCCAGCATTTT. Translation gives CASILIRTPYSNQPQHF.

The chain couples TRBV19 to TRBJ2-3, with TRBD1 matching 9 bases. Trimming took 1 base from V and 1 from J; bases not matched to a gene: 3. The CDR3 sequence is 16 residues long. CDR1 LNHDA and CDR2 SQIVND come from the germline V gene (reference sequence). Here the CDR3 reads CASSIGTGEGTDTQYF. Written as DNA, the CDR3 is TGTGCCAGTAGTATAGGGACAGGGGAAGGCACAGATACGCAGTATTTT. Drawing the rest from reference TRBV19 and TRBJ2-3, the complete variable domain is DGGITQSPKYLFRKEGQNVTLSCEQNLNHDAMYWYRQDPGQGLRLIYYSQIVNDFQKGDIAEGYSVSREKKESFPLTVTSAQKNPTAFYLCASSIGTGEGTDTQYFGPGTRLTVL.

This chain connects TRBV2 to TRBJ2-7; D is ambiguous. The CDR3 is 16 residues long. Germline loops: CDR1 SNHLY, CDR2 FYNNEI. V lost 1 base, J lost 9 bases, and 22 bases lay in between. The CDR3 protein is CASSEVGDKIQFGQYF. DNA of the CDR3: TGTGCCAGCAGTGAAGTTGGCGACAAGATCCAGTTCGGGCAGTACTTC.

The chain carries TRBV18 and TRBJ2-7; D is possibly TRBD1 (6 bases). This CDR3 has 17 amino acids. The germline CDR1 and CDR2 sequences are KGHSH and LQKENI. V was shortened by 3 bases and J by 2 bases, with 20 bases between the two germline ends. The CDR3 protein is CASSPSGSYRAAYEQYF. CDR3 sequence (DNA): TGTGCCAGCTCACCCTCGGGAAGCTACAGGGCTGCCTACGAGCAGTACTTC.

This clone was counted a few times. This chain joins TRBV7-9 and TRBJ2-3; 13 bases are shared with TRBD2. This CDR3 region has 19 residues. The trim removed 5 bases at V and 0 bases at J, leaving 11 bases unmatched. Looked up from germline, CDR1 is SEHNR and CDR2 is FQNEAQ (reference sequence). The CDR3 coding sequence is TGTGCCAGCAGCCCCCGGACTAGCGGGGGCACTTGGAGCACAGATACGCAGTATTTT. Encoded protein: CASSPRTSGGTWSTDTQYF.

J is TRBJ1-6 and V is TRBV7-2; no reliable D call. This CDR3 has 16 residues. Germline-derived CDR1 and CDR2 are SGHTA and FQGNSA. V was cut by 5 bases and J by 0 bases, with 11 bases left in between. The CDR3 protein is CASSEKSGSYNSPLHF. CDR3 bases: TGTGCCAGCAGCGAAAAATCGGGCTCCTATAATTCACCCCTCCACTTT.

The CDR3 DNA reads as TGCGCCAGCAGCACGCGACTAGCGAGCGAGCAGTACTTC. Translated: CASSTRLASEQYF. The J gene is TRBJ2-7, the V gene TRBV5-1; 8 bases are a match to TRBD2. The trim removed 4 bases at V and 6 bases at J, leaving 6 bases unmatched. The CDR3 runs 13 residues. CDR1 and CDR2 from the germline V gene are SGHRS and YFSETQ.

The CDR3 nucleotides are TGTGCCAGCAGCTGGACTAGCGGGGGGACAGATACGCAGTATTTT. This sequence encodes CASSWTSGGTDTQYF. The chain uses TRBV11-2 and TRBJ2-3, with 14 positions matching TRBD2. J was trimmed by 3 bases and V by 4 bases; bases with no gene match: 0. Germline V lookup: CDR1 SGHAT, CDR2 FQNNGV. The CDR3 runs 15 residues.

The chain carries TRBV18 and TRBJ1-1; D is uncertain. Between the trimmed V and J ends, which lost 3 bases and 6 bases, there was a span of 8 bases. There are 12 residues in the CDR3. CDR1 is KGHSH, CDR2 LQKENI, per germline. In nucleotides, the CDR3 is TGTGCCAGCTCACCGAGGTTGGCTGAAGCTTTCTTT. It yields the protein CASSPRLAEAFF. Full variable domain (rest looked up from reference TRBV18 and TRBJ1-1): NAGVMQNPRHLVRRRGQEARLRCSPMKGHSHVYWYRQLPEEGLKFMVYLQKENIIDESGMPKERFSAEFPKEGPSILRIQQVVRGDSAAYFCASSPRLAEAFFGQGTRLTVV.

The sample holds one count of this clone. The CDR3 is CASLPDRDLRNQPQHF. The CDR3 bases are TGTGCCAGCCTTCCAGACAGGGACCTAAGAAATCAGCCCCAGCATTTT. The rearrangement joins TRBV2 to TRBJ1-5; 7 nucleotides match TRBD1. The CDR3 sequence is 16 residues long. The V gene end was trimmed by 8 bases and the J gene end by 4 bases; junction bases not matched to a gene: 14. CDR1 is SNHLY and CDR2 is FYNNEI in the germline V gene.

This chain uses TRBV6-2 or TRBV6-3 with TRBJ1-1, with D perhaps TRBD1 (5 bases). V was shortened by 6 bases and J by 7 bases, with 12 bases between the two germline ends. This CDR3 comprises 12 residues. Looked up from germline, CDR1 is MNHEY and CDR2 is SVGEGT. CDR3 nucleotides: TGTGCCAGCAGCCCCATGGGGGGTGAAGCTTTCTTT. It codes for CASSPMGGEAFF.

CDR3 DNA: TGTGCCAGCAGTTACGCGGCAGATTATGGCTACACCTTC. It codes for CASSYAADYGYTF. The J gene is TRBJ1-2, the V gene TRBV6-2 or TRBV6-3; D ambiguous. CDR1 and CDR2 (germline): MNHEY, SVGEGT. V was clipped by 2 bases and J by 5 bases, with 9 bases between them. The CDR3 sequence is 13 residues long.

The chain has TRBV5-4 and TRBJ1-6; 9 bases match TRBD1. The CDR3 extends over 16 amino acids. J was trimmed by 4 bases and V by 4 bases; bases with no gene match: 6. Germline V CDR1 and CDR2: SGHNT, YYREEE (reference sequence). The chain's CDR3 is CASSLPGQGYNSPLHF. Here the CDR3 DNA reads TGTGCCAGCAGCCTACCGGGACAGGGTTATAATTCACCCCTCCACTTT.

CDR3 coding DNA: TGCGCCAGCAGCTTGGGGGGGACAGGGGCTCAGCCCCAGCATTTT. Protein product: CASSLGGTGAQPQHF. The chain has TRBV5-1 and TRBJ1-5; 10 bases align to TRBD1. V lost 0 bases, J lost 6 bases, and 3 bases stayed unmatched. Germline assignment: CDR1 SGHRS and CDR2 YFSETQ. This CDR3 has 15 amino acids.

This clone was counted a few times. This sequence joins TRBV29-1 and TRBJ1-3; D possibly corresponds to TRBD1 (6 bases). This CDR3 has 11 amino acids. The V gene's germline CDR1 is SQVTM and CDR2 ANQGSEA. Trimming left V 6 bases short and J 4 bases short, with 7 bases between. Here the CDR3 DNA reads TGCAGCGTCGGACAGGGAAACACCATATATTTT. The encoded protein is CSVGQGNTIYF.

This clone was counted only a few times. V is TRBV19 and J is TRBJ1-2; D is possibly TRBD1 (6 bases). The V gene lost 6 bases and the J gene lost 6 bases, with 14 bases spanning the gap. Germline V gene data show CDR1 as LNHDA and CDR2 as SQIVND (reference sequence). The CDR3 contains 13 residues. The CDR3 region is CASSPRGQNGYTF. The CDR3, as DNA: TGTGCCAGTAGCCCCAGAGGACAGAATGGCTACACCTTC.

The chain couples TRBV3-1 (or the pseudogene TRBV3-2) to TRBJ1-5, with D possibly being TRBD1 (5 bases). Trimming shortened V by 3 bases and J by 5 bases, and 20 bases separated the two germline ends. This CDR3 is 17 amino acids long. CDR1 and CDR2 (germline): LGHDT, YNNKEL (reference sequence). The CDR3 is CASSHRSARGYDQPQHF. The CDR3 bases are TGTGCCAGCAGCCACCGTTCGGCAAGGGGCTACGATCAGCCCCAGCATTTT.

The chain is built from TRBV5-1 and TRBJ2-6; 8 positions agree with TRBD1. CDR1 and CDR2 from the germline V gene are SGHRS and YFSETQ. This CDR3 spans 18 amino acids. The V segment lost 4 bases and the J segment 0 bases; nucleotides outside the gene matches: 9. Here the CDR3 DNA reads TGCGCCAGCAGCGGAACGGGACAGGCCCCCTCTGGGGCCAACGTCCTGACTTTC. Protein sequence: CASSGTGQAPSGANVLTF.

The J gene is TRBJ1-2, the V gene TRBV6-6; 7 nucleotides agree with TRBD1. CDR1 MNHNY and CDR2 SVGAGI come from the germline V gene (reference sequence). This CDR3 is built from 15 residues. J gave up 6 bases and V 7 bases, and 14 bases lay outside the gene matches. CDR3 nucleotides: TGTGCCAGCACTGCTAAGGGGGCAGGGAACGATGGCTACACCTTC. Translating gives CASTAKGAGNDGYTF.

This clone has a single count. The chain recombines TRBV19 with TRBJ2-1, with 9 bases fitting TRBD1. Germline values: CDR1 LNHDA, CDR2 SQIVND (reference sequence). V shed 3 bases and J 7 bases; nucleotides not matched to a gene: 7. The CDR3 has 15 amino acids. CDR3 sequence (DNA): TGTGCCAGTAGTATGGTGGGGACAGGGAAAAATGAGCAGTTCTTC. It specifies CASSMVGTGKNEQFF.

The chain carries TRBV6-5 and TRBJ1-2, with TRBD1 identical over 7 bases. Germline V CDR1 and CDR2: MNHEY, SVGAGI. The CDR3 spans 14 residues. Trimming at V came to 7 bases and at J to 2 bases, leaving 7 bases not matched to a gene. CDR3 region: CASTIQGTNYGYTF. The DNA of the CDR3 is TGTGCCAGCACCATACAGGGGACGAACTATGGCTACACCTTC.

The chain couples TRBV6-5 to TRBJ1-1; 7 bases are shared with TRBD1. The V gene end was trimmed by 2 bases and the J gene end by 4 bases; junction bases not matched to a gene: 4. Germline CDR1 MNHEY, CDR2 SVGAGI. The CDR3 runs 14 residues. The CDR3 sequence is CASSYLDRSTEAFF. CDR3 DNA sequence: TGTGCCAGCAGTTACCTGGACAGGTCCACTGAAGCTTTCTTT.

The V gene is TRBV5-1, the J gene TRBJ2-1; 9 positions match TRBD2. In germline, CDR1 is SGHRS, CDR2 YFSETQ. The CDR3 loop spans 17 amino acids. V lost 2 bases to trimming and J lost 0 bases; unmatched junction nucleotides: 6. CDR3 loop: CASSFRIAGASYNEQFF. The CDR3 DNA reads TGCGCCAGCAGCTTCCGGATAGCGGGGGCCTCCTACAATGAGCAGTTCTTC.

This clone was counted a single time. The CDR3 DNA reads TGTGCCAGCAGTTTTCCGGGGGGGTCTAAACTGTTTTTT. Its protein is CASSFPGGSKLFF. This chain uses TRBV6-5 with TRBJ1-4; maybe TRBD1 (5 bases). The CDR3 has 13 amino acids. Germline V gene data show CDR1 as MNHEY and CDR2 as SVGAGI. V lost 4 bases and J lost 11, with 14 bases in between.